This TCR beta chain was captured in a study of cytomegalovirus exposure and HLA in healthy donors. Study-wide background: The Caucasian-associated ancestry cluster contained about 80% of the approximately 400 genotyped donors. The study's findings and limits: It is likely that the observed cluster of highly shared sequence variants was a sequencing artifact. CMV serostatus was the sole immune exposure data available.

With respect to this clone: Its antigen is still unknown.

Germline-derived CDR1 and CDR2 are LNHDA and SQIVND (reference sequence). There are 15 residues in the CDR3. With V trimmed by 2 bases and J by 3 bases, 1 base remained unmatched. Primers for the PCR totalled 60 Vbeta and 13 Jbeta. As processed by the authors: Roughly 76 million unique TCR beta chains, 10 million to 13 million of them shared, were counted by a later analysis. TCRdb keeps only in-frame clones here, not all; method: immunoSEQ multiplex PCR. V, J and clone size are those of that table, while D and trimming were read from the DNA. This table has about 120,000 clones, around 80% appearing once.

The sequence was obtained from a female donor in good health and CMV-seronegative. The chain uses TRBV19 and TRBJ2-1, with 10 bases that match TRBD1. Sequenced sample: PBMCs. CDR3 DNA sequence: TGTGCCAGTAGTATAAGGACAGGGGGCTACAATGAGCAGTTCTTC. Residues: CASSIRTGGYNEQFF. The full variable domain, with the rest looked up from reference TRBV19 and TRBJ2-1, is DGGITQSPKYLFRKEGQNVTLSCEQNLNHDAMYWYRQDPGQGLRLIYYSQIVNDFQKGDIAEGYSVSREKKESFPLTVTSAQKNPTAFYLCASSIRTGGYNEQFFGPGTRLTVL.